The 30 T cell receptor beta chains below were found in one sample sequenced in a study of vaccination effects on CD4 cells after COVID-19. The repertoire was sequenced with immunoSEQ multiplex PCR; TCRdb's copy has only in-frame clones and lacks some. The sample consists of tens of thousands of clones, 65% to 80% of them appearing once. Expansion with viral peptide pools was applied to antigen-specific CD4+ T cells by the ViraFEST assay prior to sequencing. At the end of 10 days of culture, CD4+ T cells were isolated. Two doses of BNT162b2 or mRNA-1273 vaccine were administered to participants. Their cognate antigens are unknown. Sequences were derived from CD4+ T cells from PBMCs cultured with HCoV-NL63 spike peptides, sampled after COVID-19 vaccination. These receptors all come from a human donor who received a COVID-19 vaccine.

The chain recombines TRBV29-1 with TRBJ1-1; D not certain. The CDR3 length is 10 residues. Germline lookup yields CDR1 SQVTM and CDR2 ANQGSEA. V lost 7 bases to trimming and J lost 1 base, with 4 bases between them. The DNA of the CDR3 is TGCAGCGCCCAGAACACTGAAGCTTTCTTT. It yields the protein CSAQNTEAFF.

The V gene is TRBV4-1, the J gene TRBJ2-1; possibly TRBD2 for D (6 bases). Germline loops: CDR1 MGHRA, CDR2 YSYEKL. The CDR3 is 15 amino acids. Trimming removed 5 bases at V and 2 bases at J, with 13 bases between. The CDR3 DNA is TGCGCCAGCAGCAGAAGCGGGCTAGCCTACAATGAGCAGTTCTTC. This codes for CASSRSGLAYNEQFF.

This chain links TRBV27 with TRBJ1-3; D gene unclear. CDR1 is MNHEY and CDR2 is SMNVEV in the germline V gene (reference sequence). Between the trimmed V and J ends, which lost 3 bases and 1 base, there was a span of 7 bases. The CDR3 contains 14 residues. In DNA, the CDR3 is TGTGCCAGCAGTTTTGGTGGGTCTGGAAACACCATATATTTT. Its translation is CASSFGGSGNTIYF.

The V gene is TRBV21-1, the J gene TRBJ2-3. TRBV21-1 is noted as a pseudogene. The CDR3 sequence is 16 residues long. The CDR3 region is CASSQFLDRSTDTQYF. DNA of the CDR3: TGTGCCAGCAGTCAGTTTCTGGACCGCAGCACAGATACGCAGTATTTT.

This clone was picked up one time. The chain employs TRBV4-1 and TRBJ2-7; the D is unclear. The CDR3 totals 16 residues. Germline CDR1 is MGHRA and CDR2 is YSYEKL. The V end was cut by 0 bases, the J end by 5 bases, with 17 bases between. CDR3 residues: CASSQDPATRVNEQYF. DNA of the CDR3: TGCGCCAGCAGCCAAGATCCGGCAACAAGGGTAAACGAGCAGTACTTC.

This clone has just a few counts. The sample holds other DNA sequences that translate to the same CDR3. The rearrangement uses TRBV3-1 (or the pseudogene TRBV3-2) and TRBJ1-5; perhaps TRBD1 as D (6 bases). The germline CDR1 and CDR2 sequences are LGHDT and YNNKEL (reference sequence). The V end lost 1 base, the J end lost 2 bases, and 9 bases lay between the germline ends. This CDR3 has 15 amino acids. The CDR3 DNA is TGTGCCAGCAGCCAAGGGGCAGGGGGCAATCAGCCCCAGCATTTT. Amino acids: CASSQGAGGNQPQHF.

The chain links TRBV12-3 or TRBV12-4 to TRBJ1-1; weak D call: TRBD1 (5 bases). This CDR3 comprises 11 residues. The V and J ends lost 4 bases and 11 bases respectively, with 11 bases between them. The DNA of the CDR3 is TGTGCCAGCAGTTCGCAGGGTGTTGCTTTCTTT. Translation: CASSSQGVAFF.

This clone was detected only once. The chain links TRBV5-1 to TRBJ2-7, with D tentatively TRBD1 or TRBD2 (5 bases each). The CDR3 has 14 amino acids. Deletions cut 1 base from V and 3 bases from J, with 11 bases between. In germline, CDR1 is SGHRS, CDR2 YFSETQ. In DNA, the CDR3 is TGCGCCAGCAGCTTGCGGGACGGAGGCTACGAGCAGTACTTC. Protein product: CASSLRDGGYEQYF.

The rearrangement links TRBV14 to TRBJ2-2; D is ambiguous. The CDR3 is 12 residues long. Germline-derived CDR1 and CDR2 are SGHDN and FVKESK. Deletions cut 4 bases from V and 3 bases from J, with 3 bases between. The CDR3 loop is CASSPDTGELFF. The DNA of the CDR3 is TGTGCCAGCAGCCCGGACACCGGGGAGCTGTTTTTT. The full variable domain, in which reference TRBV14 and TRBJ2-2 provide the parts outside the CDR3, is EAGVTQFPSHSVIEKGQTVTLRCDPISGHDNLYWYRRVMGKEIKFLLHFVKESKQDESGMPNNRFLAERTGGTYSTLKVQPAELEDSGVYFCASSPDTGELFFGEGSRLTVL.

V is TRBV6-5 and J is TRBJ2-7, with D perhaps given as TRBD1 or TRBD2 (5 bases each). CDR1 is MNHEY and CDR2 is SVGAGI in the germline V gene. This CDR3 is 13 amino acids long. Trimming removed 10 bases at V and 0 bases at J, with 13 bases between. CDR3 in DNA: TGTGCCACCCGGGGCGCCTCCTCCTACGAGCAGTACTTC. Protein sequence: CATRGASSYEQYF.

The chain's CDR3 is CAISESKGQGYQPQHF. CDR3 nucleotide sequence: TGTGCCATCAGTGAGTCGAAGGGACAGGGGTACCAGCCCCAGCATTTT. The rearrangement links TRBV10-3 to TRBJ1-5, with 10 bases fitting TRBD1. The CDR3 contains 16 residues. Looked up from germline, CDR1 is ENHRY and CDR2 is SYGVKD. V gave up 0 bases and J gave up 7 bases; unmatched junction bases: 6.

The chain combines TRBV30 with TRBJ1-1, with D possibly matching TRBD1 (5 bases). Germline CDR1 GTSNPN, CDR2 SVGIG (reference sequence). The CDR3 has 14 amino acids. V dropped 2 bases and J dropped 0 bases, with 10 bases sitting between them. The CDR3 protein is CAWSQGWMNTEAFF. CDR3 in DNA: TGTGCCTGGAGTCAGGGTTGGATGAACACTGAAGCTTTCTTT.

This sequence joins TRBV11-2 and TRBJ2-1; D unresolved. The germline V and J ends were trimmed by 5 bases and 7 bases, with 6 bases remaining between them. The CDR3 extends over 11 amino acids. CDR1 and CDR2 (germline): SGHAT, FQNNGV. For the CDR3, the DNA is TGTGCCAGCAGCCCCCGAAATGAGCAGTTCTTC. It is translated as CASSPRNEQFF.

The chain links TRBV6-5 to TRBJ1-5; D perhaps matches TRBD1 (5 bases). Germline CDR1 and CDR2: MNHEY and SVGAGI. Trimming left V 8 bases short and J 3 bases short, with 17 bases between. The CDR3 length is 15 residues. CDR3 nucleotides: TGTGCCAGCTCCTCAGGGCACCTACTCAATCAGCCCCAGCATTTT. Translation gives CASSSGHLLNQPQHF.

The V call is TRBV7-9, the J call TRBJ2-1; D perhaps matches TRBD2 (6 bases). CDR1 is SEHNR and CDR2 is FQNEAQ in the germline V gene (reference sequence). The V and J ends lost 11 bases and 7 bases respectively, with 21 bases between them. This CDR3 region has 14 residues. This CDR3 is CAPGPPSGRNEQFF. CDR3 nucleotides: TGTGCCCCCGGTCCCCCGTCGGGGAGGAATGAGCAGTTCTTC.

The chain employs TRBV6-5 and TRBJ1-1; D call uncertain. Trimming shortened V by 0 bases and J by 0 bases, and 8 bases separated the two germline ends. The CDR3 totals 15 residues. Per germline, CDR1 MNHEY and CDR2 SVGAGI. The CDR3 protein is CASSYSVQVNTEAFF. The CDR3 region has the DNA TGTGCCAGCAGTTACTCAGTACAAGTGAACACTGAAGCTTTCTTT.

This clone showed up just once. V gene TRBV7-7 combines with J gene TRBJ2-1; tentatively, D is TRBD2 (5 bases). V was pared by 4 bases and J by 6 bases, with 19 bases between. The CDR3 covers 16 residues. CDR1 is SSHAT, CDR2 FNYEAQ, per germline (reference sequence). CDR3 loop: CASSSGRMVSANEQFF. The CDR3 DNA sequence: TGTGCCAGCAGCTCTGGTAGGATGGTTAGCGCCAATGAGCAGTTCTTC. Full variable domain (rest looked up from reference TRBV7-7 and TRBJ2-1): GAGVSQSPRYKVTKRGQDVTLRCDPISSHATLYWYQQALGQGPEFLTYFNYEAQPDKSGLPSDRFSAERPEGSISTLTIQRTEQRDSAMYRCASSSGRMVSANEQFFGPGTRLTVL.

The rearrangement joins TRBV6-4 to TRBJ1-1; 7 nucleotides match TRBD1. V gave up 6 bases and J gave up 5 bases; unmatched junction bases: 6. Germline values: CDR1 MRHNA, CDR2 SNTAGT. The CDR3 totals 13 residues. The CDR3 DNA sequence: TGTGCCAGCAGAGCCCAGGGGGGGACTGAAGCTTTCTTT. This translates into CASRAQGGTEAFF.

The chain recombines TRBV12-3 or TRBV12-4 with TRBJ1-5, with TRBD1 matching over 7 bases. The CDR3 has 13 amino acids. Trimming cost V 4 bases and J 5 bases; bases outside gene matches: 2. The CDR3, as DNA: TGTGCCAGCAGTTGGGACAGCGATCAGCCCCAGCATTTT. It translates to CASSWDSDQPQHF.

This clone was detected once. The J gene is TRBJ1-6, the V gene TRBV30; D remains ambiguous. The CDR3 covers 11 residues. CDR1 GTSNPN and CDR2 SVGIG come from the germline V gene (reference sequence). V shed 2 bases and J shed 10 bases, with 6 bases lying between them. CDR3 in DNA: TGTGCCTGGAGTACCCTATCACCCCTCCACTTT. It translates to CAWSTLSPLHF.

V is TRBV2 and J is TRBJ1-2; no definite D call. This CDR3 has 14 amino acids. The V gene lost 3 bases and the J gene lost 5 bases, with 13 bases spanning the gap. The V gene's germline CDR1 is SNHLY and CDR2 FYNNEI. The chain's CDR3 is CASSEGKGNYGYTF. Written as DNA, the CDR3 is TGTGCCAGCAGTGAGGGAAAAGGCAATTATGGCTACACCTTC.

This chain uses TRBV5-4 with TRBJ2-1; tentative D call: TRBD2 (5 bases). The germline CDR1 and CDR2 sequences are SGHNT and YYREEE (reference sequence). Trimming removed 4 bases at V and 0 bases at J, with 20 bases between. The CDR3 is made up of 18 amino acids. DNA of the CDR3: TGTGCCAGCAGCCCTCCTCGGATGGCAGAGGGCTCCTACAATGAGCAGTTCTTC. The encoded protein is CASSPPRMAEGSYNEQFF.

This chain links TRBV5-4 with TRBJ2-3; D gene unclear. The CDR3 has 14 residues. The V end lost 1 base, the J end lost 3 bases, and 9 bases lay between the germline ends. Germline loops: CDR1 SGHNT, CDR2 YYREEE (reference sequence). CDR3 sequence reads: CASSLKTATDTQYF. The CDR3 DNA sequence: TGTGCCAGCAGCTTGAAGACCGCGACAGATACGCAGTATTTT.

The chain recombines TRBV14 with TRBJ1-6, with D possibly matching TRBD1 (6 bases). The CDR3 loop spans 21 amino acids. Germline CDR1 is SGHDN and CDR2 is FVKESK. V lost 0 bases and J lost 1, with 22 bases in between. In DNA form, the CDR3 reads TGTGCCAGCAGCCAAGAACCACTGATGGGACATCTTCGGTCCTATAATTCACCCCTCCACTTT. As protein: CASSQEPLMGHLRSYNSPLHF. The full variable domain, with the rest looked up from reference TRBV14 and TRBJ1-6, is EAGVTQFPSHSVIEKGQTVTLRCDPISGHDNLYWYRRVMGKEIKFLLHFVKESKQDESGMPNNRFLAERTGGTYSTLKVQPAELEDSGVYFCASSQEPLMGHLRSYNSPLHFGNGTRLTVT.

The sample holds a few counts of this clone. The genes are TRBV25-1 and TRBJ2-1, with a weak D call TRBD2 (6 bases). Trimming pared 1 base from V and 8 bases from J, leaving 12 bases between. The CDR3 runs 14 residues. Germline values: CDR1 MGHDK, CDR2 SYGVNS. The CDR3, as DNA: TGTGCCAGCAGTGAATTGGGGGGAGAGGATGAGCAGTTCTTC. This gives the protein CASSELGGEDEQFF.

The rearrangement links TRBV5-1 to TRBJ1-2, with TRBD1 as a possible D gene (5 bases). Trimming stripped 0 bases from V and 0 bases from J, with 18 bases between. CDR3 length: 18 amino acids. Per the germline V gene, CDR1 is SGHRS and CDR2 is YFSETQ. Here the CDR3 reads CASSLAEDRTWTNYGYTF. CDR3 sequence (DNA): TGCGCCAGCAGCTTGGCCGAGGACCGGACATGGACTAACTATGGCTACACCTTC.

The chain recombines TRBV15 with TRBJ2-6; 7 nucleotides line up with TRBD1. CDR1 and CDR2 (germline): LNHNV, YYDKDF (reference sequence). CDR3 length: 15 residues. After removal of 10 bases from V and 0 bases from J, the junction contained 6 bases not matched to a gene. CDR3 in amino acids: CASRDSLSGANVLTF. Written as DNA, the CDR3 is TGTGCCAGCCGGGACAGCCTCTCTGGGGCCAACGTCCTGACTTTC. Variable domain in full (rest from reference TRBV15 and TRBJ2-6): DAMVIQNPRYQVTQFGKPVTLSCSQTLNHNVMYWYQQKSSQAPKLLFHYYDKDFNNEADTPDNFQSRRPNTSFCFLDIRSPGLGDTAMYLCASRDSLSGANVLTFGAGSRLTVL.

This clone is large (0.1 to 1%) by share. The V call is TRBV7-8, the J call TRBJ1-1; D gene uncertain. With 3 bases removed from V and 4 bases from J, the gap between germline ends came to 15 bases. Looked up from germline, CDR1 is SGHVS and CDR2 is FQNEAQ. The CDR3 is made up of 15 amino acids. Written as DNA, the CDR3 is TGTGCCAGCAGCTTGACGGAGCTGACCTTCACTGAAGCTTTCTTT. Translation gives CASSLTELTFTEAFF.

The V gene is TRBV5-1, the J gene TRBJ1-6; 7 positions agree with TRBD1. The ends lost 0 bases at V and 4 bases at J; junction bases unmatched: 1. In germline, CDR1 is SGHRS, CDR2 YFSETQ. The CDR3 is 15 residues long. The CDR3 region has the DNA TGCGCCAGCAGCTTGGAGGGACAGTATAATTCACCCCTCCACTTT. Its translation: CASSLEGQYNSPLHF.

The V gene is TRBV5-5, the J gene TRBJ1-2, with D tentatively TRBD1 (6 bases). Trimming removed 0 bases from V and 2 bases from J, with 20 bases in between. The CDR3 has 18 amino acids. Germline V gives CDR1 SGHKS, CDR2 YYEKEE (reference sequence). In nucleotides, the CDR3 is TGTGCCAGCAGCTTGGATACGGGTACAGGGAGAGCCAACTATGGCTACACCTTC. Protein: CASSLDTGTGRANYGYTF.